This is a list of T cell receptor beta chains from one sample in a study of Ad26.COV2.S vaccination and SARS-CoV-2 variants. Clones were read by immunoSEQ multiplex PCR, and TCRdb kept only the in-frame ones, dropping some. This table has hundreds of thousands of clones, 80% to 90% appearing once. Sample: peripheral blood, taken in a trial of Ad26.COV2.S vaccine versus placebo. These receptors originate from a person aged 18-60 years who received the Ad26.COV2.S COVID-19 vaccine or a placebo. CDR3s leave out the opening cysteine and the closing phenylalanine or tryptophan. Part of the rows lack a size; the others show once, few, many or a class for expanded clones.

cdr3_length clone_size v_call cdr3_aa
14 NA TRBV7-2 ASSSAWGGSNYGYT
13 NA TRBV19 ASQLRSSKGDEQF
8 NA TRBV19 ASRGAEAF
12 few TRBV11-2 ASSTLRVRAEAF
12 once TRBV5-4 ASSLGQDNYGYT
13 NA TRBV30 AWSGGDNSYNEQF
12 NA TRBV25-1 ATSLGGRQETQY
13 NA TRBV10-1 ASREAGGYNYGYT
12 NA TRBV10-3 AISEGAGYYEQY
11 NA TRBV6-6 ASSYPDGYEQY
12 NA TRBV4-1 ASSQDTAYAGYT
12 NA TRBV30 AWSVGNYNSPLH
13 NA TRBV5-1 ASSLEVGSSYEQY
14 NA TRBV9 ASSPSGGGVTDTQY
12 NA TRBV6-2/TRBV6-3 ASSYPPENTEAF
9 NA TRBV14 ASSQRGEAF
11 NA TRBV2 ASSVGVETQAF
13 few TRBV14 ASSQGGGGSYEQY
16 NA TRBV28 ASSVRKQGFRSTDTQY
13 NA TRBV2 ASRLTGGRGYEQY
14 NA TRBV7-2 ASSLGWTGFLYEQY
12 NA TRBV19 ASSKTGVQETQY
14 NA TRBV18 ASSPQAGGTGNTIY
13 NA TRBV4-1 ASSLSQSTREKLF
13 NA TRBV6-5 ASRPGLQTYNEQF
12 NA TRBV19 ASRTIGVSYGYT
10 NA TRBV4-1 ASSPGGLGAF
12 NA TRBV7-8 ASSLGTSGQTQY
12 once TRBV11-2 ASSLRGYSYEQY
12 NA TRBV30 AWSVLGTGNGYT
14 NA TRBV19 ASSINRASPPNEQF
12 NA TRBV7-2 ASSLGGANQPQH
13 NA TRBV14 ASSPRTGPNTEAF
14 NA TRBV28 ASSLSGRAGPYEQY
11 NA TRBV29-1 SAEGIGGYGYT
15 NA TRBV9 ASSGQGTSSYNSPLH
12 NA TRBV6-6 ASSRTGKSEKLF
12 NA TRBV5-1 ASSLAPGYTEAF
15 NA TRBV7-8 ASSLGSAVGGSSPLH